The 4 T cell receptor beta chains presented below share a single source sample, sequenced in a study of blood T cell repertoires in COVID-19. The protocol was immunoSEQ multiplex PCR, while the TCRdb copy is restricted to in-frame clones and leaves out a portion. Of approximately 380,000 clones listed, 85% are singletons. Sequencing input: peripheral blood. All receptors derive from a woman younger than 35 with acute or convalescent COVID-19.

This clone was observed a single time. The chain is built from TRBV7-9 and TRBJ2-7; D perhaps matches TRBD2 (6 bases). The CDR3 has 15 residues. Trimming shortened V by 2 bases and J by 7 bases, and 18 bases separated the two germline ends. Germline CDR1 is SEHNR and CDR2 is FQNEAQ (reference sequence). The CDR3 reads CASSLRPDSRGEQYF. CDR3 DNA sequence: TGTGCCAGCAGCTTACGTCCGGACTCCCGGGGGGAGCAGTACTTC.

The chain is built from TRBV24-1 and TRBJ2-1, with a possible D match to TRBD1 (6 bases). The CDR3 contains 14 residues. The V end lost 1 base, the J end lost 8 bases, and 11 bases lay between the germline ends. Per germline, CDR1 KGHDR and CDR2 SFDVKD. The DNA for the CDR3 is TGTGCCACCAGTGATTTAACAGGGTCCGATGAGCAGTTCTTC. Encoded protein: CATSDLTGSDEQFF.

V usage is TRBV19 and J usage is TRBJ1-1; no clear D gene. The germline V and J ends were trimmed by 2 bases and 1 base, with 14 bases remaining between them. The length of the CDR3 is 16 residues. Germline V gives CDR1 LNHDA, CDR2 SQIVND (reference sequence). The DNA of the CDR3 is TGTGCCAGTAGTATAAGGAGGGAGCAGTCGAACACTGAAGCTTTCTTT. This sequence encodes CASSIRREQSNTEAFF.

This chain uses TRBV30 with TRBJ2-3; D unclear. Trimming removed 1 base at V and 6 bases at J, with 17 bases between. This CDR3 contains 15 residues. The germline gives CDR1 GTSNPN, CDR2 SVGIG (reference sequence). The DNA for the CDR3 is TGTGCCTGGAGTGGGAGCTCCCCCGTTCCGGATACGCAGTATTTT. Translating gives CAWSGSSPVPDTQYF.